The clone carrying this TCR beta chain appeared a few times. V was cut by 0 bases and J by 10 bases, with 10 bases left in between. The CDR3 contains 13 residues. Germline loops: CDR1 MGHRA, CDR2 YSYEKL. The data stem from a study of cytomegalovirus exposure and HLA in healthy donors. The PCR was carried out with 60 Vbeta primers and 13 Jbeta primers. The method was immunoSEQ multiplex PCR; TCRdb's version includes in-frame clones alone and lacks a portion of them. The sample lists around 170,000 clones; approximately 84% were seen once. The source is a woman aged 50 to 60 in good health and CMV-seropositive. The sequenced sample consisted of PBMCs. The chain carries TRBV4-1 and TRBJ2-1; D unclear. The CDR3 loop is CASSQDPFLEQFF. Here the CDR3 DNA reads TGCGCCAGCAGCCAAGATCCGTTTTTGGAGCAGTTCTTC.